This TCR beta chain was identified in a study of cytomegalovirus exposure and HLA in healthy donors. In the PCR, 60 Vbeta and 13 Jbeta primers were used. Sequencing used immunoSEQ multiplex PCR; TCRdb keeps in-frame clones, though not all of them. The sample has roughly 100,000 clones, approximately 80% seen once. The CDR3 has 17 amino acids. Germline-derived CDR1 and CDR2 are SGHDN and FVKESK. Trimming shortened V by 0 bases and J by 6 bases, and 18 bases separated the two germline ends. The rearrangement uses TRBV14 and TRBJ2-1, with a tentative D call TRBD2 (5 bases). Sequencing was done on a sample of PBMCs. This sequence was found in a woman between 18 and 29 years old in good health and CMV-seropositive. The CDR3: CASSQDLAFNPINEQFF. DNA of the CDR3: TGTGCCAGCAGCCAAGATCTAGCCTTCAATCCCATCAATGAGCAGTTCTTC. Using reference TRBV14 and TRBJ2-1 for the parts outside the CDR3, the full variable domain is EAGVTQFPSHSVIEKGQTVTLRCDPISGHDNLYWYRRVMGKEIKFLLHFVKESKQDESGMPNNRFLAERTGGTYSTLKVQPAELEDSGVYFCASSQDLAFNPINEQFFGPGTRLTVL.